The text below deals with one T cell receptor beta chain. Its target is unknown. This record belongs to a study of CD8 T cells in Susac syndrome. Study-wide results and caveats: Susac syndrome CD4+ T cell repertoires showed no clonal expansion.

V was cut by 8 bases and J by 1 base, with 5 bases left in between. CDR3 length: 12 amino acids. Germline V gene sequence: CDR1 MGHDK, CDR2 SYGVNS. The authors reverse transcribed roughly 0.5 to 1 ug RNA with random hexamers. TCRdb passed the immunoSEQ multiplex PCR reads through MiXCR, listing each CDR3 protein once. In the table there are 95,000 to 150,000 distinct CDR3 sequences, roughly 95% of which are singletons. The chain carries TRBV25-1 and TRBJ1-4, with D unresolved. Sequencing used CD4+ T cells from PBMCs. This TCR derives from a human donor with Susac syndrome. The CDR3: CASGVTNEKLFF. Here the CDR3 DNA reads TGTGCCAGCGGGGTAACTAATGAAAAACTGTTTTTT.